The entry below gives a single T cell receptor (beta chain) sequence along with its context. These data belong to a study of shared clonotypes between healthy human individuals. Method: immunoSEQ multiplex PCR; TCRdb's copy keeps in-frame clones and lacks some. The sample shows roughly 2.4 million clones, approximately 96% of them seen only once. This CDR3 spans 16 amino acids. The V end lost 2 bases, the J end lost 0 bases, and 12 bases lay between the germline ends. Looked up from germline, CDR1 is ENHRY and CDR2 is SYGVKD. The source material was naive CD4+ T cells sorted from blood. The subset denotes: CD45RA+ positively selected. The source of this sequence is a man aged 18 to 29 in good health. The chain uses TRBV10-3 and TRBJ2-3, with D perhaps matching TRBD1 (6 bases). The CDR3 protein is CAISETGFASTDTQYF. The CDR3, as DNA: TGTGCCATCAGTGAGACAGGGTTTGCTAGCACAGATACGCAGTATTTT.